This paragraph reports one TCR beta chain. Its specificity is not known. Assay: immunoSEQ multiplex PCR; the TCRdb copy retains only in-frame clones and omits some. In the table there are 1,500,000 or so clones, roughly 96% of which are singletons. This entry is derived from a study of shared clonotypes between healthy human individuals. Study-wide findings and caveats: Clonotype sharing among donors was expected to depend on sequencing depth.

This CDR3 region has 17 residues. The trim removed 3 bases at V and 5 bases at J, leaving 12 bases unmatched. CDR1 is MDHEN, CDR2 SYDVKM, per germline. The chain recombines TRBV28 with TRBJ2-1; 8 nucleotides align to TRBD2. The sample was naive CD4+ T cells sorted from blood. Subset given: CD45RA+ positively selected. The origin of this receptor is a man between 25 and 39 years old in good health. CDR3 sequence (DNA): TGTGCCAGCAGTTTGGCCCCGGGGGCTAGCGGGCACAATGAGCAGTTCTTC. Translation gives CASSLAPGASGHNEQFF.